These T cell receptor beta chains were read from a single sample in a study of blood T cell repertoires in COVID-19. Some clones are missing from TCRdb's copy, which holds only in-frame ones; the method was immunoSEQ multiplex PCR. The sample records about 250,000 clones, just over 85% being singletons. The sample consisted of PBMCs or T cells enriched from blood (not recorded which). The receptors derive from a man in his forties who had recovered from COVID-19. Each CDR3 is given with its conserved first and last residue. A D gene is named only where the DNA matches it firmly. Not all rows give a size; the values are once, few, many and, for expanded clones, a class.

size: .; V: TRBV6-4; J: TRBJ2-3; D: .; CDR3: CASSVTGGQDTQYF; DNA: TGTGCCAGCAGTGTAACGGGGGGCCAAGATACGCAGTATTTT
size: .; V: TRBV3-1/TRBV3-2; J: TRBJ1-5; D: .; CDR3: CASSQAGNQPQHF; DNA: TGTGCCAGCAGCCAAGCCGGGAATCAGCCCCAGCATTTT
size: .; V: TRBV28; J: TRBJ2-7; D: .; CDR3: CASLKGHSYEQYF; DNA: TGTGCCAGTCTAAAGGGGCACTCCTACGAGCAGTACTTC
size: .; V: TRBV7-9; J: TRBJ2-1; D: TRBD2; CDR3: CASSLSGSSYNEQFF; DNA: TGTGCCAGCAGCCTAAGCGGGAGCTCCTACAATGAGCAGTTCTTC
size: .; V: TRBV6-2/TRBV6-3; J: TRBJ1-2; D: TRBD1; CDR3: CASSWTGTSDGYTF; DNA: TGTGCCAGCAGTTGGACAGGTACCTCCGATGGCTACACCTTC
size: .; V: TRBV6-5; J: TRBJ2-7; D: .; CDR3: CASSYAGALYEQYF; DNA: TGTGCCAGCAGTTACGCGGGGGCGCTTTACGAGCAGTACTTC
size: .; V: TRBV6-5; J: TRBJ2-5; D: TRBD2; CDR3: CASQDSGGNTQYF; DNA: TGTGCCAGCCAGGATAGCGGGGGCAACACCCAGTACTTC
size: .; V: TRBV24-1; J: TRBJ2-1; D: .; CDR3: CATSDLGGPEQFF; DNA: TGTGCCACCAGTGATTTGGGAGGGCCCGAGCAGTTCTTC
size: .; V: TRBV19; J: TRBJ2-1; D: .; CDR3: CASQKTGDAYNEQFF; DNA: TGTGCCAGTCAAAAGACAGGTGATGCTTACAATGAGCAGTTCTTC
size: .; V: TRBV15; J: TRBJ1-5; D: TRBD1; CDR3: CATSRDLGQGQPQHF; DNA: TGTGCCACCAGCAGAGACCTCGGACAGGGGCAGCCCCAGCATTTT
size: .; V: TRBV4-1; J: TRBJ2-1; D: .; CDR3: CASSLSRDEQFF; DNA: TGCGCCAGCAGCCTATCGAGGGATGAGCAGTTCTTC
size: .; V: TRBV18; J: TRBJ2-7; D: TRBD2; CDR3: CASSPPLGVAGTNEQYF; DNA: TGTGCCAGCTCACCACCTTTAGGGGTAGCGGGAACCAACGAGCAGTACTTC
size: .; V: TRBV4-2; J: TRBJ1-4; D: TRBD1; CDR3: CASSPPRQGVSTNEKLFF; DNA: TGTGCCAGCAGCCCGCCCCGACAGGGAGTTTCGACTAATGAAAAACTGTTTTTT
size: .; V: TRBV27; J: TRBJ2-7; D: TRBD2; CDR3: CASSGLAGDYEQYF; DNA: TGTGCCAGCAGTGGACTAGCGGGGGACTACGAGCAGTACTTC
size: .; V: TRBV3-1/TRBV3-2; J: TRBJ1-4; D: .; CDR3: CASSQDREENEKLFF; DNA: TGTGCCAGCAGCCAAGACCGGGAAGAGAATGAAAAACTGTTTTTT
size: .; V: TRBV4-2; J: TRBJ1-2; D: TRBD1; CDR3: CASSQGQGEGYTF; DNA: TGTGCCAGCAGCCAGGGACAGGGGGAAGGCTACACCTTC
size: .; V: TRBV5-1; J: TRBJ1-1; D: .; CDR3: CASSFFVGGMNTEAFF; DNA: TGCGCCAGCAGCTTTTTCGTGGGGGGGATGAACACTGAAGCTTTCTTT
size: .; V: TRBV7-9; J: TRBJ2-7; D: .; CDR3: CASSVASRSYEQYF; DNA: TGTGCCAGCAGCGTGGCTAGCAGATCCTACGAGCAGTACTTC
size: .; V: TRBV6-5; J: TRBJ2-3; D: .; CDR3: CASSPTGRGTDTQYF; DNA: TGTGCCAGCAGCCCCACAGGGCGTGGCACAGATACGCAGTATTTT
size: .; V: TRBV6-5; J: TRBJ2-7; D: .; CDR3: CASSYGENSYEQYF; DNA: TGTGCCAGCAGTTACGGAGAGAACTCCTACGAGCAGTACTTC
size: once; V: TRBV20-1; J: TRBJ2-3; D: TRBD2; CDR3: CSASPSSGVDTQYF; DNA: TGCAGTGCTAGTCCATCTAGCGGGGTAGATACGCAGTATTTT
size: .; V: TRBV5-4; J: TRBJ2-7; D: TRBD2; CDR3: CASSLGLAGREQYF; DNA: TGTGCCAGCAGCCTGGGACTAGCGGGACGCGAGCAGTACTTC
size: few; V: TRBV19; J: TRBJ2-1; D: .; CDR3: CASSSGTETEQFF; DNA: TGTGCCAGTAGTAGCGGGACGGAAACTGAGCAGTTCTTC
size: few; V: TRBV7-4; J: TRBJ1-5; D: .; CDR3: CASSSRHGEALRGQPQHF; DNA: TGTGCCAGCAGCTCCCGACACGGGGAGGCACTTAGGGGTCAGCCCCAGCATTTT
size: .; V: TRBV19; J: TRBJ1-2; D: TRBD1; CDR3: CASTGTGSFYGYTF; DNA: TGTGCCAGTACGGGGACAGGAAGCTTCTATGGCTACACCTTC
size: .; V: TRBV2; J: TRBJ1-2; D: .; CDR3: CASSLQGGDGYTF; DNA: TGTGCCAGCAGTCTACAGGGAGGGGATGGCTACACCTTC
size: once; V: TRBV18; J: TRBJ2-7; D: TRBD1; CDR3: CASSPGQGASEQYF; DNA: TGTGCCAGCTCACCAGGCCAGGGGGCGAGTGAGCAGTACTTC
size: .; V: TRBV3-1/TRBV3-2; J: TRBJ1-1; D: .; CDR3: CASSPSPSRNTEAFF; DNA: TGTGCCAGCAGCCCGAGCCCATCTCGGAACACTGAAGCTTTCTTT
size: .; V: TRBV28; J: TRBJ1-5; D: .; CDR3: CASIGGNQPQHF; DNA: TGTGCCAGTATCGGGGGCAATCAGCCCCAGCATTTT